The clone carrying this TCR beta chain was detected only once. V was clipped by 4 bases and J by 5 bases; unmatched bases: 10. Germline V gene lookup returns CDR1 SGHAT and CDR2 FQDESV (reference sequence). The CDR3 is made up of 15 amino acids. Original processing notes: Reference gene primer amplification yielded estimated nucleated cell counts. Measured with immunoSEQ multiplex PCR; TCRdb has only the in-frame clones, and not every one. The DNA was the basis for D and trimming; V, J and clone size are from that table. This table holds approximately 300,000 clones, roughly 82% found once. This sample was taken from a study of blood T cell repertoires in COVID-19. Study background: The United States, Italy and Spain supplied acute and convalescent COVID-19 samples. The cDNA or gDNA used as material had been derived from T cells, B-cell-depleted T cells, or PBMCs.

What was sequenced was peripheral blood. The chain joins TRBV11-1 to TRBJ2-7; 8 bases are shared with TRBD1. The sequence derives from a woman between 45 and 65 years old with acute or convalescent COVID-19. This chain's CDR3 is CASSSRQGILHEQYF. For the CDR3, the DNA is TGTGCCAGCAGCTCCCGACAGGGGATTCTCCACGAGCAGTACTTC.